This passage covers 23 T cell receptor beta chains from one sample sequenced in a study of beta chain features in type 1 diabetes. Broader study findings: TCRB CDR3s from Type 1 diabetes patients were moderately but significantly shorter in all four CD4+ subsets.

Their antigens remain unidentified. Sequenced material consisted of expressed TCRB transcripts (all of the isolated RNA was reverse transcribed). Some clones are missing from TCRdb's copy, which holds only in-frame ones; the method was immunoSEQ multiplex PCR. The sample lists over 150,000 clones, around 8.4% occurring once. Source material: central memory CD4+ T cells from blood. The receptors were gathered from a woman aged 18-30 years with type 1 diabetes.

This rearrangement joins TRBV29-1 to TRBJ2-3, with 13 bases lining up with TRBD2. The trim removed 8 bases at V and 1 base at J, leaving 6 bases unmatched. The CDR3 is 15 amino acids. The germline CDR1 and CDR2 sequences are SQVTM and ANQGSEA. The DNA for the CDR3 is TGCAGCTATAGGACTAGCGGGAGAGGCACAGATACGCAGTATTTT. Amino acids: CSYRTSGRGTDTQYF.

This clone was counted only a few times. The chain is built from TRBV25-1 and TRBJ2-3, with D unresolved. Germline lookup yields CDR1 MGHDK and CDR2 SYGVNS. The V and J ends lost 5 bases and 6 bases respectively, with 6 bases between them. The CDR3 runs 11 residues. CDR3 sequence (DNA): TGTGCCAGCAGTTCGTTTGATACGCAGTATTTT. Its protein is CASSSFDTQYF.

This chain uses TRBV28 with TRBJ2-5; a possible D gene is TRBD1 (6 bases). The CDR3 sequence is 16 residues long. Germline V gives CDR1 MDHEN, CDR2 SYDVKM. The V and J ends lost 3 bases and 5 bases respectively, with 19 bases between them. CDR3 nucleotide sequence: TGTGCCAGCAGTTTCCCTCCAGGGGTCGGTATGGAGACCCAGTACTTC. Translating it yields CASSFPPGVGMETQYF.

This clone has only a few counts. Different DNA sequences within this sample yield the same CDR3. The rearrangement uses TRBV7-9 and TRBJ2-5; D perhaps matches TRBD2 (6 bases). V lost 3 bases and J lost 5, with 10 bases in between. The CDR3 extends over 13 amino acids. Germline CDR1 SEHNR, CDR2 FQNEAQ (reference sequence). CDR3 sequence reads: CASSFFGGETQYF. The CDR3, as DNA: TGTGCCAGCAGCTTCTTCGGAGGGGAGACCCAGTACTTC. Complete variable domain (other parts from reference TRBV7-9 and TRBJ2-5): DTGVSQNPRHKITKRGQNVTFRCDPISEHNRLYWYRQTLGQGPEFLTYFQNEAQLEKSRLLSDRFSAERPKGSFSTLEIQRTEQGDSAMYLCASSFFGGETQYFGPGTRLLVL.

The CDR3 DNA reads TGCGCCAGCAGCTTGGCCCTTAGCAGCTCCTACAATGAGCAGTTCTTC. Its translation: CASSLALSSSYNEQFF. The V and J genes are TRBV5-1 and TRBJ2-1; D is ambiguous. The V gene's germline CDR1 is SGHRS and CDR2 YFSETQ. Trimming took 0 bases from V and 0 from J, leaving 10 bases between them. The CDR3 runs to 16 residues.

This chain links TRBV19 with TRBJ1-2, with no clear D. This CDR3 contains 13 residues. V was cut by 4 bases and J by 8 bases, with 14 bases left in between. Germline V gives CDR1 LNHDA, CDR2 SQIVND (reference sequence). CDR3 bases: TGTGCCAGTAGTAATCCACCAACGAGCGGCTACACCTTC. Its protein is CASSNPPTSGYTF.

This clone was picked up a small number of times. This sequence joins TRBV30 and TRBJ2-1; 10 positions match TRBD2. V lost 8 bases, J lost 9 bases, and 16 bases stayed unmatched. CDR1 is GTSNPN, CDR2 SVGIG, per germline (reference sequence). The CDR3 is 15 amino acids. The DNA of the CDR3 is TGTGCCGCAGGAGCCGGGACTAGCGCCCGAAGTGAGCAGTTCTTC. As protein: CAAGAGTSARSEQFF.

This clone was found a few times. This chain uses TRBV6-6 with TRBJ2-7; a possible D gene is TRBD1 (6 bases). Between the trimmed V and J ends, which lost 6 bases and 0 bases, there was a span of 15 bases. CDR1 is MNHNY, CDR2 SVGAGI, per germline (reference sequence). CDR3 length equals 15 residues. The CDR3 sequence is CASSTYTGSSYEQYF. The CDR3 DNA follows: TGTGCCAGCAGCACATACACAGGGAGCTCCTACGAGCAGTACTTC.

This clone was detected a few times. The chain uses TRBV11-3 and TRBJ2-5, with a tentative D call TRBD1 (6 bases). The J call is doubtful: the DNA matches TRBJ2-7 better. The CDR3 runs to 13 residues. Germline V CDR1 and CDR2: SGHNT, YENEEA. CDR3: CASSSTGRYEQYF. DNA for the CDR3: TGTGCCAGCAGCTCCACAGGGCGGTACGAGCAGTACTTC.

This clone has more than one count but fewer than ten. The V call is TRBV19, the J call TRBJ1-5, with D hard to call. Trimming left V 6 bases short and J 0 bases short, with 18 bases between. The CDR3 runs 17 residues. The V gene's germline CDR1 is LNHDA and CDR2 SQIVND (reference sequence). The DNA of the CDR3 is TGTGCCAGTAGCAGTATAGCGGGCCCGAATAGCAATCAGCCCCAGCATTTT. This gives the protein CASSSIAGPNSNQPQHF.

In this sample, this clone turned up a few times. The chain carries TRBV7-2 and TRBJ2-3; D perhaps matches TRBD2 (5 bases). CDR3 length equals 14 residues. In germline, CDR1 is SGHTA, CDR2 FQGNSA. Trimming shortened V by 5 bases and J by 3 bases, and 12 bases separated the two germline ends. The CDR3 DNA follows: TGTGCCAGCAGCACCCCCCGAGGGACAGATACGCAGTATTTT. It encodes CASSTPRGTDTQYF.

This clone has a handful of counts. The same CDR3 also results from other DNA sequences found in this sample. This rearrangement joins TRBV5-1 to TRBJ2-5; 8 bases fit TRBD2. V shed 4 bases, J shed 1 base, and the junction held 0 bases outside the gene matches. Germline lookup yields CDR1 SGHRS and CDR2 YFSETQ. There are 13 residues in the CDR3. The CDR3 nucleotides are TGCGCCAGCAGCGGGACTAGCCAAGAGACCCAGTACTTC. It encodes CASSGTSQETQYF.

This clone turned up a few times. CDR3 coding DNA: TGTGCCAGCAGTTCGCCGGGACTAGCGGGAGGAGATCTGTACTTC. Residues: CASSSPGLAGGDLYF. The chain uses TRBV28 and TRBJ2-7; the match to TRBD2 covers 15 bases. CDR3 length: 15 residues. The V gene end was trimmed by 4 bases and the J gene end by 12 bases; junction bases not matched to a gene: 10. Germline V gene sequence: CDR1 MDHEN, CDR2 SYDVKM.

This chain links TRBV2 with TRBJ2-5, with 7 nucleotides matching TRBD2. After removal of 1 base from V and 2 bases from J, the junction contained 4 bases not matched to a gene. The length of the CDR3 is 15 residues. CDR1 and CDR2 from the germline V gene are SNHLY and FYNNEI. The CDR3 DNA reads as TGTGCCAGCAGTGAAGGGGCTAGCGGACAAGAGACCCAGTACTTC. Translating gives CASSEGASGQETQYF.

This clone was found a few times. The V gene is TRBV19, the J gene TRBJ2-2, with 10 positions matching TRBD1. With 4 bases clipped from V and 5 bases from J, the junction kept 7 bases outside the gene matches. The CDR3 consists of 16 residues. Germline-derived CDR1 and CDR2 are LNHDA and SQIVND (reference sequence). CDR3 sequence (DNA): TGTGCCAGTAGTACCCGGGACAGGGGTCTTACCGGGGAGCTGTTTTTT. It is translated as CASSTRDRGLTGELFF.

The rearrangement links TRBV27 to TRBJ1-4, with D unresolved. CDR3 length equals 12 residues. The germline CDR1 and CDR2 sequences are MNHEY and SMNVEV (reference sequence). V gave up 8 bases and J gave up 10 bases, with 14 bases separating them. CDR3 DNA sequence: TGTGCCAGCGGCCCGCCGGGAGGAAAACTGTTTTTT. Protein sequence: CASGPPGGKLFF.

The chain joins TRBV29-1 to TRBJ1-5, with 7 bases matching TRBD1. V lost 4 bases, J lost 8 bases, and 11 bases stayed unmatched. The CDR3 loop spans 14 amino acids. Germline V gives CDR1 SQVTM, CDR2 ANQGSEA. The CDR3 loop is CSVAVRDSHEPQHF. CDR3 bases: TGCAGCGTTGCGGTCCGGGACAGCCATGAGCCCCAGCATTTT.

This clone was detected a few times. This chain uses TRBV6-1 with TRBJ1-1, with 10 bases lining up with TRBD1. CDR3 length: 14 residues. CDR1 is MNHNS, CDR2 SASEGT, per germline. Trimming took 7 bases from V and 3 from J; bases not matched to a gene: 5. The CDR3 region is CASKTGTGDTEAFF. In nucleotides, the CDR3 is TGTGCCAGCAAAACCGGGACAGGGGACACTGAAGCTTTCTTT.

CDR3 residues: CASSREAPGANVLTF. Here the CDR3 DNA reads TGTGCCAGCAGCCGAGAGGCCCCTGGGGCCAACGTCCTGACTTTC. V usage is TRBV2 and J usage is TRBJ2-6; unclear D gene. The CDR3 covers 15 residues. Germline V lookup: CDR1 SNHLY, CDR2 FYNNEI. Trimming stripped 6 bases from V and 2 bases from J, with 11 bases between.

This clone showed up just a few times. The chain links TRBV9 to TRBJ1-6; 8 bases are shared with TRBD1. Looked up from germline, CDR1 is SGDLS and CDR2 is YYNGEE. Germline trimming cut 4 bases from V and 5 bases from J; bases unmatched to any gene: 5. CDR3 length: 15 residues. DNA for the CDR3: TGTGCCAGCAGCTCCGCAGGGGGCAATAATTCACCCCTCCACTTT. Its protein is CASSSAGGNNSPLHF.

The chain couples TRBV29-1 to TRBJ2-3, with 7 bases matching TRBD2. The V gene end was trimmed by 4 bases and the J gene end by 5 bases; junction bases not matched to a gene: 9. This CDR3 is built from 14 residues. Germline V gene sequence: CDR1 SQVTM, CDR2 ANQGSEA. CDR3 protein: CSVGGGSLVDTQYF. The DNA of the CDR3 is TGCAGCGTTGGGGGCGGGAGTTTGGTAGATACGCAGTATTTT.

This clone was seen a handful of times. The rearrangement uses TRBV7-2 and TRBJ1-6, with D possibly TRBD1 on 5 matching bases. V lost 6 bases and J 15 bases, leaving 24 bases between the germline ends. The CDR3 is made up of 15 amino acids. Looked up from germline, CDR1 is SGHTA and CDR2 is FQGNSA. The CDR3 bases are TGTGCCAGCAGTTTAACCGGATATGGGACTAGGAGCCTCCACTTT. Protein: CASSLTGYGTRSLHF.

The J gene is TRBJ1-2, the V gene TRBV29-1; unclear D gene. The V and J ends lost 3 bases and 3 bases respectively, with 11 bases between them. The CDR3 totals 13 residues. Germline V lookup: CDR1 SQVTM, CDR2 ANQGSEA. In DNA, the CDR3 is TGCAGCGTTGACTTACGAGAGGACTATGGCTACACCTTC. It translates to CSVDLREDYGYTF.